This TCR beta chain was recovered during a study of beta chain features in type 1 diabetes. Sorted CD4+ subsets: naive, central memory, regulatory, stem cell-like memory (CD45RO/CCR7/CD25/CD127/CD95/CD27 panel). TCRB transcripts that were expressed got sequenced, as all of the isolated RNA had been reverse transcribed. Data came from immunoSEQ multiplex PCR; TCRdb stores just in-frame clones and leaves some out. Of 500,000 to 700,000 clones in the sample, 15% to 17% were seen once. With 6 bases clipped from V and 2 bases from J, the junction kept 4 bases outside the gene matches. In germline, CDR1 is ENHRY, CDR2 SYGVKD. The CDR3 sequence is 15 residues long.

The sample comprised naive CD4+ T cells from blood. The receptor was isolated from a man between 18 and 35 years old in good health. This rearrangement joins TRBV10-3 to TRBJ2-1, with 10 bases identical to TRBD2. CDR3 in amino acids: CAISATSGTYNEQFF. The CDR3 DNA is TGTGCCATCAGCGCTACTAGCGGGACCTACAATGAGCAGTTCTTC.